The 24 T cell receptor beta chains presented below share a single source sample, sequenced in a study of regulatory T cells in long-lasting Graves disease. The time point denotes: newly diagnosed GD, antithyroid drugs for less than 3 months. Extracted RNA from PBMCs served as the source of the TCR library. Building of the TCR beta libraries involved iRepertoire HTBI primers and Arm-PCR of CDR3 regions. MiXCR was run by TCRdb on the multiplex PCR reads, yielding one entry per CDR3 protein. The sample has about 200,000 distinct CDR3 sequences; around 16% are singletons. The sequences come from peripheral blood mononuclear cells (PBMCs), collected at new diagnosis, from a patient treated with antithyroid drugs. Every receptor here comes from a female donor with Graves disease.

This clonotype was counted between two and nine times. V usage is TRBV7-6 and J usage is TRBJ2-3; D ambiguous. Germline lookup yields CDR1 SGHVS and CDR2 FNYEAQ. The CDR3 contains 13 residues. V lost 5 bases and J lost 5, with 11 bases in between. CDR3 in amino acids: CASSRTPKDTQYF. For the CDR3, the DNA is TGTGCCAGCAGCCGAACCCCAAAAGATACGCAGTATTTT.

This chain links TRBV24-1 with TRBJ2-3, with 9 positions matching TRBD2. The CDR3 has 18 amino acids. J gave up 2 bases and V 1 base, and 9 bases lay outside the gene matches. Looked up from germline, CDR1 is KGHDR and CDR2 is SFDVKD. The CDR3 sequence: CATSDLPTSGGATDTQYF. The CDR3 DNA is TGTGCCACCAGTGATTTACCGACTAGCGGAGGAGCCACAGATACGCAGTATTTT.

For this clonotype: A much larger clone lies one base from this, so it may be a read error. The chain links TRBV7-9 to TRBJ2-7, with 9 bases lining up with TRBD1. Germline CDR1 SEHNR, CDR2 FQNEAQ (reference sequence). V was clipped by 7 bases and J by 0 bases; unmatched bases: 4. The CDR3 extends over 14 amino acids. DNA for the CDR3: TGTGCCAGCACCGACAGGGGGAACTCCTACGAGCAGTACTTC. Translation gives CASTDRGNSYEQYF.

This clonotype has at least ten counts. The chain joins TRBV7-9 to TRBJ2-7; TRBD1 matches 9 bases. CDR1 is SEHNR, CDR2 FQNEAQ, per germline (reference sequence). Trimming cost V 5 bases and J 4 bases; bases outside gene matches: 6. This CDR3 has 14 residues. CDR3 DNA: TGTGCCAGCAGCCGCCGGGACAGGGTTTACGAGCAGTACTTC. Translation: CASSRRDRVYEQYF.

The CDR3 loop reads CASSLGGTETQYF. CDR3 DNA sequence: TGTGCCAGCAGTTTAGGGGGCACGGAGACCCAGTACTTC. The chain links TRBV12-3 or TRBV12-4 to TRBJ2-5, with D tentatively TRBD1 (5 bases). The CDR3 spans 13 residues. V was clipped by 1 base and J by 5 bases, with 8 bases between them.

This chain uses TRBV6-1 with TRBJ2-1; the match to TRBD2 covers 9 bases. Trimming took 8 bases from V and 6 from J; bases not matched to a gene: 8. The germline V gene has CDR1 MNHNS and CDR2 SASEGT. CDR3 length: 14 residues. DNA for the CDR3: TGTGCCAGCGGATCGACTAGCGGTTTCAATGAGCAGTTCTTC. Amino acid sequence: CASGSTSGFNEQFF.

At least ten counts were recorded for this clonotype. The rearrangement links TRBV3-1 to TRBJ2-5, with D possibly matching TRBD1 (5 bases). V dropped 0 bases and J dropped 3 bases, with 11 bases sitting between them. The CDR3 sequence is 15 residues long. Germline CDR1 is LGHDT and CDR2 is YNNKEL (reference sequence). The CDR3 DNA reads as TGTGCCAGCAGCCAAGATTCAGGGTTCAAAGAGACCCAGTACTTC. The encoded protein is CASSQDSGFKETQYF.

This clonotype was recorded many times. V is TRBV20-1 and J is TRBJ2-1, with 7 bases identical to TRBD1. The CDR3 runs to 14 residues. Germline CDR1 DFQATT, CDR2 SNEGSKA (reference sequence). The trim removed 1 base at V and 5 bases at J, leaving 5 bases unmatched. As DNA, the CDR3 is TGCAGTGCTAGAGCTGGGACAGACGACAATGAGCAGTTCTTC. Translated, it gives CSARAGTDDNEQFF.

This clonotype was observed at least ten times. The chain recombines TRBV6-2 or TRBV6-3 with TRBJ2-2; no definite D call. The CDR3 spans 12 residues. V lost 8 bases and J 3 bases, leaving 7 bases between the germline ends. Germline-derived CDR1 and CDR2 are MNHEY and SVGEGT. CDR3 amino acids: CASPDYTGELFF. CDR3 in DNA: TGTGCCAGCCCGGATTACACCGGGGAGCTGTTTTTT.

V is TRBV4-2 and J is TRBJ2-2; tentatively, D is TRBD2 (6 bases). V was trimmed by 9 bases and J by 7 bases, leaving 9 bases between them. The V gene's germline CDR1 is LGHNA and CDR2 YNFKEQ. This CDR3 comprises 11 residues. CDR3 protein: CARPRGGELFF. As DNA, the CDR3 is TGTGCCAGACCGCGGGGCGGGGAGCTGTTTTTT.

This clonotype was detected ten times or more. This chain links TRBV6-2 or TRBV6-3 with TRBJ1-1; D gene ambiguous. Germline V CDR1 and CDR2: MNHEY, SVGEGT. The length of the CDR3 is 12 residues. V shed 2 bases and J shed 5 bases, with 6 bases lying between them. The CDR3 sequence is CASSYIKTEAFF. CDR3 sequence (DNA): TGTGCCAGCAGTTACATAAAAACTGAAGCTTTCTTT.

This clonotype was detected many times. DNA of the CDR3: TGTGCCAGCAGAAGCTCGGGGTTAGCGGGAATTGGTGAGCAGTTCTTC. Translated: CASRSSGLAGIGEQFF. The genes are TRBV27 and TRBJ2-1; 8 bases map to TRBD2. Germline CDR1 and CDR2: MNHEY and SMNVEV (reference sequence). V was pared by 6 bases and J by 9 bases, with 16 bases of the junction left unmatched. The CDR3 totals 16 residues.

This clonotype was picked up many times. The rearrangement joins TRBV2 to TRBJ2-6, with D perhaps TRBD1 (5 bases). Germline lookup yields CDR1 SNHLY and CDR2 FYNNEI. Trimming removed 6 bases at V and 0 bases at J, with 12 bases between. The CDR3 totals 16 residues. CDR3 nucleotides: TGTGCCAGCAGGCTTACAACAGGCTCTGGGGCCAACGTCCTGACTTTC. It codes for CASRLTTGSGANVLTF.

The J gene is TRBJ2-5, the V gene TRBV11-3; 7 bases match TRBD2. Germline V gene lookup returns CDR1 SGHNT and CDR2 YENEEA. This CDR3 contains 16 residues. The trim removed 7 bases at V and 5 bases at J, leaving 16 bases unmatched. The CDR3 protein is CASTLGEGPGGETQYF. The CDR3 nucleotides read TGTGCCAGCACCCTAGGGGAAGGCCCCGGGGGGGAGACCCAGTACTTC.

This clonotype was observed a single time. This may be a read error, as it is one base from a much larger clone. The chain uses TRBV3-1 and TRBJ2-1; D is undetermined. The CDR3 has 12 residues. Germline V gene sequence: CDR1 LGHDT, CDR2 YNNKEL (reference sequence). The CDR3 here is CASTQGLDEQFF. In nucleotides, the CDR3 is TGTGCCAGCACCCAAGGATTGGATGAGCAGTTCTTC.

In nucleotides, the CDR3 is TGTGCCAGCAGTGCCATAGGATACAATGAGCAGTTCTTC. Translated: CASSAIGYNEQFF. The chain uses TRBV25-1 and TRBJ2-1; D not resolved. The CDR3 has 13 amino acids. V was clipped by 4 bases and J by 4 bases, with 8 bases between them. From germline, CDR1 is MGHDK and CDR2 SYGVNS.

This clonotype was recorded a few times. Since a far larger clone is one base different, this is likely a read error. The chain is built from TRBV11-2 and TRBJ2-7, with no clear D. V was pared by 5 bases and J by 7 bases, with 18 bases between. The length of the CDR3 is 14 residues. Germline CDR1 and CDR2: SGHAT and FQNNGV. The CDR3, as DNA: TGTGCCAGCAGCCTCGAAGGGCCCGATCGTGAGCAGTACTTC. This sequence encodes CASSLEGPDREQYF.

In this sample, this clonotype turned up many times. J is TRBJ1-2 and V is TRBV15, with 7 bases fitting TRBD1. V lost 3 bases to trimming and J lost 1 base; unmatched junction nucleotides: 17. The germline gives CDR1 LNHNV, CDR2 YYDKDF (reference sequence). CDR3 size: 19 residues. DNA for the CDR3: TGTGCCACCAGCAGCCCTCCCGGGAGGGGGCACTCAATTAACTATGGCTACACCTTC. Protein product: CATSSPPGRGHSINYGYTF.

This clonotype was seen just once. The V and J genes are TRBV7-9 and TRBJ2-7; TRBD2 matches 11 bases. The CDR3 covers 16 residues. Germline CDR1 reads SEHNR; CDR2 reads FQNEAQ (reference sequence). J lost 0 bases, V lost 5 bases, and 6 bases had no gene match. The CDR3 sequence: CASSPGTSGSSYEQYF. CDR3 sequence (DNA): TGTGCCAGCAGCCCCGGGACTAGCGGAAGCTCCTACGAGCAGTACTTC.

The chain employs TRBV29-1 and TRBJ1-2; D is possibly TRBD1 (6 bases). This CDR3 region has 15 residues. In germline, CDR1 is SQVTM, CDR2 ANQGSEA. V lost 0 bases to trimming and J lost 0 bases, with 11 bases between them. As DNA, the CDR3 is TGCAGCGTTGAAGAGGTGGGGGGCACTAACTATGGCTACACCTTC. The encoded protein is CSVEEVGGTNYGYTF.

This clonotype was counted at least ten times. The CDR3 nucleotides are TGTGCCTGGACATTCCCGGGAGTCCTCGATGAGCAGTTCTTC. Protein: CAWTFPGVLDEQFF. The rearrangement links TRBV30 to TRBJ2-1; D may be TRBD2 (6 bases). The V and J ends lost 4 bases and 8 bases respectively, with 18 bases between them. From germline, CDR1 is GTSNPN and CDR2 SVGIG (reference sequence). The CDR3 is made up of 14 amino acids.

This clonotype was seen at least ten times. The V and J genes are TRBV7-6 and TRBJ2-5; 10 positions agree with TRBD2. Germline trimming cut 5 bases from V and 2 bases from J; bases unmatched to any gene: 11. Germline CDR1 SGHVS, CDR2 FNYEAQ. The CDR3 length is 17 residues. The CDR3 loop reads CASSINPGTSAQETQYF. Here the CDR3 DNA reads TGTGCCAGCAGCATTAACCCTGGGACTAGCGCGCAAGAGACCCAGTACTTC.

Ten or more counts support this clonotype. This rearrangement joins TRBV20-1 to TRBJ1-4; a weak D match, TRBD1 (5 bases). CDR1 DFQATT and CDR2 SNEGSKA come from the germline V gene (reference sequence). The CDR3 sequence is 12 residues long. This chain's CDR3 is CSADSTNEKLFF. The DNA of the CDR3 is TGCAGCGCTGACAGTACTAATGAAAAACTGTTTTTT.

J is TRBJ1-4 and V is TRBV12-3 or TRBV12-4; tentative D call: TRBD1 (6 bases). V was clipped by 7 bases and J by 6 bases, with 27 bases between them. The CDR3 has 18 residues. CDR3 amino acids: CASTAQGMRDVRDEKLFF. The CDR3 DNA follows: TGTGCCAGCACCGCGCAGGGGATGCGGGACGTACGGGATGAAAAACTGTTTTTT.